The 27 T cell receptor beta chains in this list originate from one sample, sequenced in a study of cytomegalovirus exposure and HLA in healthy donors (dated by TCRdb to about 2017). The library was made by the immunoSEQ multiplex PCR assay. What TCRdb holds here is the immuneACCESS table cut down to in-frame rearrangements. Part of the clones is not present; checked against another copy, under half of the missing clones reflect an unresolved V gene, and the others are unexplained. The sample table records about 120,000 clones; roughly 90% of these occur just once. The ten most abundant clones make up 1.5% to 2% of the sample. Sequencing used PBMCs. The receptors were gathered from a woman younger than 30 in good health and CMV-seronegative.

This chain links TRBV11-2 with TRBJ2-7; D gene ambiguous. From germline, CDR1 is SGHAT and CDR2 FQNNGV. This CDR3 comprises 16 residues. V dropped 0 bases and J dropped 2 bases, with 14 bases sitting between them. CDR3 in amino acids: CASSLDQMASPYEQYF. In nucleotides, the CDR3 is TGTGCCAGCAGCTTAGATCAGATGGCCTCACCCTACGAGCAGTACTTC.

V is TRBV18 and J is TRBJ1-4, with 8 bases matching TRBD1. The CDR3 length is 15 residues. Germline assignment: CDR1 KGHSH and CDR2 LQKENI. J lost 8 bases, V lost 3 bases, and 8 bases had no gene match. CDR3 amino acids: CASSPQGAGREKLFF. For the CDR3, the DNA is TGTGCCAGCTCACCTCAGGGGGCTGGTAGGGAAAAACTGTTTTTT.

The rearrangement links TRBV13 to TRBJ2-7; D perhaps matches TRBD2 (5 bases). This CDR3 comprises 14 residues. Germline CDR1 is PRHDT and CDR2 is FYEKMQ (reference sequence). V dropped 0 bases and J dropped 2 bases, with 8 bases sitting between them. The CDR3 DNA reads TGTGCCAGCAGCTTAGGGAGAGGGACCTACGAGCAGTACTTC. Residues: CASSLGRGTYEQYF.

The gene calls are TRBV6-5 and TRBJ1-2; D remains unclear. Germline CDR1 reads MNHEY; CDR2 reads SVGAGI. V lost 7 bases, J lost 4 bases, and 19 bases lay in between. There are 15 residues in the CDR3. DNA of the CDR3: TGTGCCAGCACTCCCCGTCGGGGATCAAGCTATGGCTACACCTTC. This gives the protein CASTPRRGSSYGYTF.

This chain joins TRBV7-9 and TRBJ1-1, with a tentative D call TRBD1 (5 bases). V was clipped by 3 bases and J by 2 bases, with 13 bases between them. Germline values: CDR1 SEHNR, CDR2 FQNEAQ (reference sequence). The CDR3 has 15 amino acids. CDR3 coding DNA: TGTGCCAGCAGCTTCCTTGCTTGGACAAACACTGAAGCTTTCTTT. It is translated as CASSFLAWTNTEAFF.

The V and J genes are TRBV9 and TRBJ2-5; D perhaps matches TRBD1 (6 bases). Germline lookup yields CDR1 SGDLS and CDR2 YYNGEE. The CDR3 is 16 amino acids. The V gene lost 4 bases and the J gene lost 0 bases, with 16 bases spanning the gap. The CDR3 DNA reads TGTGCCAGCAGCCCGCAACAGGGACCGTACCAAGAGACCCAGTACTTC. It yields the protein CASSPQQGPYQETQYF.

The chain carries TRBV5-1 and TRBJ2-5; 10 nucleotides agree with TRBD1. The CDR3 covers 15 residues. V lost 5 bases and J lost 5; bases outside the gene matches: 9. Germline V CDR1 and CDR2: SGHRS, YFSETQ. Here the CDR3 DNA reads TGCGCCAGCAGGCCCGGGACAGGGGAAATTGAGACCCAGTACTTC. Its translation is CASRPGTGEIETQYF.

This chain uses TRBV5-1 with TRBJ2-7; 11 bases line up with TRBD1. Germline CDR1 is SGHRS and CDR2 is YFSETQ. Trimming took 4 bases from V and 3 from J; bases not matched to a gene: 6. CDR3 length: 15 amino acids. CDR3 in amino acids: CASSLGTGGFYEQYF. The CDR3 nucleotides are TGCGCCAGCAGCCTGGGGACAGGGGGTTTCTACGAGCAGTACTTC.

In DNA, the CDR3 is TGCGCCAGCAGTCAATCGCCCGGGACAGTCTATAATGAAAAACTGTTTTTT. As protein: CASSQSPGTVYNEKLFF. The gene calls are TRBV23-1 and TRBJ1-4; 7 bases map to TRBD1. TRBV23-1 is placed among ORFs of uncertain function. Trimming cost V 0 bases and J 4 bases; bases outside gene matches: 8. The CDR3 has 17 residues.

The rearrangement links TRBV28 to TRBJ2-1; weak D call: TRBD1 (6 bases). The germline gives CDR1 MDHEN, CDR2 SYDVKM. V lost 6 bases, J lost 8 bases, and 14 bases lay in between. The CDR3 is made up of 13 amino acids. CDR3 DNA sequence: TGTGCCAGCAGAGCAGGGGCTTTCGATGAGCAGTTCTTC. Protein product: CASRAGAFDEQFF.

This sequence joins TRBV4-1 and TRBJ1-3; 7 nucleotides match TRBD1. The germline V gene encodes CDR1 MGHRA and CDR2 YSYEKL. The trim removed 4 bases at V and 4 bases at J, leaving 7 bases unmatched. CDR3 length: 15 residues. CDR3 sequence (DNA): TGCGCCAGCAGCCCCCGGGACAGTCGCGGAAACACCATATATTTT. It yields the protein CASSPRDSRGNTIYF.

The chain links TRBV6-1 to TRBJ2-1, with D perhaps TRBD2 (7 bases). The germline V and J ends were trimmed by 3 bases and 9 bases, with 24 bases remaining between them. The CDR3 extends over 17 amino acids. Germline CDR1 reads MNHNS; CDR2 reads SASEGT. The CDR3 loop is CASSDPPSEGGTIEQFF. CDR3 in DNA: TGTGCCAGCAGTGACCCCCCCTCGGAGGGAGGGACAATTGAGCAGTTCTTC.

The chain links TRBV29-1 to TRBJ1-5; 7 bases are a match to TRBD1. V gave up 7 bases and J gave up 4 bases; unmatched junction bases: 7. The CDR3 consists of 13 residues. CDR1 and CDR2 from the germline V gene are SQVTM and ANQGSEA. The CDR3 loop reads CSAGTDANQPQHF. The DNA of the CDR3 is TGCAGCGCCGGGACAGACGCTAATCAGCCCCAGCATTTT. The whole variable domain, remainder taken from reference TRBV29-1 and TRBJ1-5, is SAVISQKPSRDICQRGTSLTIQCQVDSQVTMMFWYRQQPGQSLTLIATANQGSEATYESGFVIDKFPISRPNLTFSTLTVSNMSPEDSSIYLCSAGTDANQPQHFGDGTRLSIL.

The chain has TRBV30 and TRBJ1-1, with 8 bases lining up with TRBD1. The CDR3 is 14 amino acids. Germline CDR1 GTSNPN, CDR2 SVGIG (reference sequence). V lost 4 bases, J lost 1 base, and 5 bases stayed unmatched. CDR3 sequence: CAWNSGTGNTEAFF. The CDR3 DNA reads TGTGCCTGGAACTCAGGGACAGGGAACACTGAAGCTTTCTTT.

In its sample, this clone was seen once. The chain employs TRBV13 and TRBJ2-7, with TRBD2 matching over 11 bases. CDR1 is PRHDT and CDR2 is FYEKMQ in the germline V gene (reference sequence). J was trimmed by 0 bases and V by 0 bases; bases with no gene match: 4. The CDR3 spans 17 residues. This chain's CDR3 is CASSLGGTSGSSYEQYF. CDR3 nucleotides: TGTGCCAGCAGCTTAGGAGGGACTAGCGGAAGCTCCTACGAGCAGTACTTC.

V is TRBV4-1 and J is TRBJ1-1, with no clear D. CDR1 and CDR2 from the germline V gene are MGHRA and YSYEKL. Trimming took 1 base from V and 5 from J, leaving 11 bases between them. There are 14 residues in the CDR3. CDR3 region: CASSQAWVRTEAFF. The CDR3 DNA is TGCGCCAGCAGCCAAGCCTGGGTGAGGACTGAAGCTTTCTTT.

The genes are TRBV6-9 and TRBJ2-7; D perhaps matches TRBD1 (6 bases). Germline CDR1 reads MNHGY; CDR2 reads SVAAGI. The ends were cut back, 6 bases at V and 8 bases at J, with 20 bases in the middle. The CDR3 spans 14 residues. Written as DNA, the CDR3 is TGTGCCAGCAGGACAGGTCTTGTAAGGATTAAGCAGTACTTC. Protein: CASRTGLVRIKQYF.

V gene TRBV10-1 combines with J gene TRBJ2-1, with D unclear. The ends were cut back, 3 bases at V and 10 bases at J, with 16 bases in the middle. This CDR3 has 14 residues. In germline, CDR1 is WNHNN, CDR2 SYGVQD (reference sequence). CDR3 sequence reads: CASSDLSHRWEQFF. The CDR3 DNA is TGCGCCAGCAGTGATTTGAGCCACCGTTGGGAGCAGTTCTTC.

The V call is TRBV28, the J call TRBJ1-2; D might be TRBD1 (6 bases). V was cut by 2 bases and J by 4 bases, with 11 bases left in between. The CDR3 sequence is 14 residues long. Germline V gene sequence: CDR1 MDHEN, CDR2 SYDVKM. CDR3: CASSLGDTIYGYTF. CDR3 DNA sequence: TGTGCCAGCAGTTTAGGGGACACAATCTATGGCTACACCTTC.

This rearrangement joins TRBV7-9 to TRBJ1-2; 9 positions match TRBD1. The CDR3 runs 14 residues. V lost 5 bases, J lost 7 bases, and 8 bases stayed unmatched. Germline lookup yields CDR1 SEHNR and CDR2 FQNEAQ (reference sequence). CDR3 DNA: TGTGCCAGCAGCCACCGGGACAGGGTCTTTGGCTACACCTTC. Protein: CASSHRDRVFGYTF.

The sample holds one count of this clone. V usage is TRBV18 and J usage is TRBJ2-1, with D perhaps TRBD1 (5 bases). Germline lookup yields CDR1 KGHSH and CDR2 LQKENI. Trimming left V 10 bases short and J 6 bases short, with 22 bases between. CDR3 length: 15 residues. The CDR3 region is CATSRRSGQGNEQFF. DNA for the CDR3: TGTGCCACCTCCCGTAGGTCGGGTCAGGGCAATGAGCAGTTCTTC.

The chain carries TRBV4-1 and TRBJ2-2; tentatively, D is TRBD2 (6 bases). The CDR3 loop spans 19 amino acids. The V gene lost 6 bases and the J gene lost 3 bases, with 26 bases spanning the gap. The germline V gene encodes CDR1 MGHRA and CDR2 YSYEKL. CDR3 sequence reads: CASRPVHPQRGADTGELFF. The CDR3 DNA is TGCGCCAGCAGACCAGTTCACCCACAGCGCGGGGCGGACACCGGGGAGCTGTTTTTT.

This clone was seen more than once but under ten times. V usage is TRBV28 and J usage is TRBJ2-7; 7 nucleotides agree with TRBD2. The V segment lost 5 bases and the J segment 1 base; nucleotides outside the gene matches: 8. The length of the CDR3 is 15 residues. Germline V gene data show CDR1 as MDHEN and CDR2 as SYDVKM. Here the CDR3 reads CASSGLTSDSYEQYF. The DNA for the CDR3 is TGTGCCAGCAGTGGGCTAACTAGCGATTCCTACGAGCAGTACTTC. The complete variable domain, with remaining parts taken from reference TRBV28 and TRBJ2-7, reads DVKVTQSSRYLVKRTGEKVFLECVQDMDHENMFWYRQDPGLGLRLIYFSYDVKMKEKGDIPEGYSVSREKKERFSLILESASTNQTSMYLCASSGLTSDSYEQYFGPGTRLTVT.

In this sample, this clone turned up once. The chain couples TRBV15 to TRBJ2-3; D is uncertain. V was clipped by 2 bases and J by 0 bases, with 12 bases between them. The germline V gene encodes CDR1 LNHNV and CDR2 YYDKDF (reference sequence). The CDR3 has 16 residues. The CDR3 spells CATSRQAPPSTDTQYF. CDR3 bases: TGTGCCACCAGCAGACAGGCTCCCCCTAGCACAGATACGCAGTATTTT.

This rearrangement joins TRBV7-9 to TRBJ2-3; 7 bases map to TRBD1. The CDR3 sequence is 12 residues long. Germline lookup yields CDR1 SEHNR and CDR2 FQNEAQ (reference sequence). V lost 1 base and J lost 15; bases outside the gene matches: 7. CDR3 region: CASSLGTGQHYF. CDR3 DNA sequence: TGTGCCAGCAGCTTAGGGACGGGACAGCACTATTTT.

This clone was found a few times. The chain combines TRBV19 with TRBJ1-2; D gene unclear. CDR3 size: 13 residues. Germline V gene sequence: CDR1 LNHDA, CDR2 SQIVND (reference sequence). V gave up 3 bases and J gave up 4 bases, with 9 bases separating them. The CDR3: CASSMTIRYGYTF. The CDR3 bases are TGTGCCAGTAGTATGACAATTCGCTATGGCTACACCTTC.

This chain connects TRBV7-9 to TRBJ2-5; TRBD2 matches 7 bases. The CDR3 is 17 amino acids. V lost 1 base, J lost 6 bases, and 14 bases stayed unmatched. Germline V lookup: CDR1 SEHNR, CDR2 FQNEAQ (reference sequence). CDR3 nucleotides: TGTGCCAGCAGCTTAGGGGCTGGCGGGAGACCGAGAAAGACCCAGTACTTC. The encoded protein is CASSLGAGGRPRKTQYF.